In its sample, the clone carrying this T cell receptor (beta chain) was seen a few times. Its specificity is unknown. This entry belongs to a study of CD8 T cells in ankylosing spondylitis. Points from the study as a whole: Apparently characteristic of ankylosing spondylitis blood was a TCR beta motif (eight highly homologous variants). CD8+ by phenotype, disease-linked clones were relatively rare in peripheral blood. Earlier reports found some motif variants in synovial fluid and blood in reactive arthritis.

Library preparation for TCR beta used quantitative 5'-RACE with molecular barcodes. TCRdb fed the 5' RACE reads into MiXCR, producing one record per CDR3 protein. Of 150,000 to 200,000 distinct CDR3 sequences listed, roughly 31% are singletons. Germline loops: CDR1 MDHEN, CDR2 SYDVKM. The CDR3 is 14 amino acids. V shed 8 bases, J shed 6 bases, and the junction held 7 bases outside the gene matches. The specimen sequenced was synovial fluid, either unsorted or a sorted T cell fraction (not recorded which). This receptor was obtained from a male donor with ankylosing spondylitis. The rearrangement uses TRBV28 and TRBJ2-3; TRBD2 matches at 11 bases. CDR3 region: CASLTSGGWDTQYF. The CDR3 region has the DNA TGTGCCAGCCTTACTAGCGGGGGCTGGGATACGCAGTATTTT.